The present entry profiles one TCR beta chain with its context. The antigen remains unidentified. These data belong to a study of graft-versus-host responses after intestinal transplantation. Background on the study: Every recipient had anti-thymocyte globulin induction and about three years of tacrolimus plus steroids.

The protocol was immunoSEQ multiplex PCR, while the TCRdb copy is restricted to in-frame clones and leaves out a portion. Of tens of thousands of clones in the sample, around 84% were seen once. Study outcomes and limitations: Recipient marrow harbored GvH clones, some of which surfaced first in ileum or blood. Subjects displaying graft-donor T cell macrochimerism possessed elevated graft-versus-host to host-versus-graft clonal ratios inside allografts. Researchers found peak circulating GvH clone levels linked to early post-transplant HvG declines.

Germline CDR1 and CDR2: GTSNPN and SVGIG (reference sequence). Between the trimmed V and J ends, which lost 3 bases and 4 bases, there was a span of 14 bases. This CDR3 is built from 14 residues. The V gene is TRBV30, the J gene TRBJ2-3; possibly TRBD2 for D (6 bases). The starting material was unstimulated CD4+ T cells sorted from spleen or lymph node cells, obtained before transplant. This clonotype originated in a human donor who was the organ donor for an intestinal transplant. The CDR3 region has the DNA TGTGCCTGGAGGCGTTCCCTAGCGCCAGATACGCAGTATTTT. The encoded protein is CAWRRSLAPDTQYF.